This T cell receptor (beta chain) was sequenced in a study of OX40 agonist ivuxolimab in advanced cancers. Overall study: Participants, around 80% male, averaged about 59 years of age, ranging from roughly 20 to 79. Partial responses were achieved by three patients, of whom one had hepatocellular carcinoma and two had cutaneous melanoma. Study results and limitations: On average, a greater number of expanded clones characterised CD8+ T cells relative to CD4+.

This table comes from immunoSEQ multiplex PCR, and its TCRdb copy is limited to in-frame clones, with some not included. The sample has about 30,000 clones; about 74% are singletons. To note about this clone: No antigen is known for it.

Germline V gives CDR1 DFQATT, CDR2 SNEGSKA (reference sequence). This CDR3 region has 11 residues. The clonotype originates from an adult with an advanced solid tumor such as melanoma, head and neck, liver or kidney cancer. This specimen consisted of CD4+ or CD8+ T cells sorted from blood, obtained in a trial of the OX40 agonist ivuxolimab. V usage is TRBV20-1 and J usage is TRBJ1-4; D not resolved. The CDR3: CRPIRNEKLFF. DNA of the CDR3: TGCAGACCTATAAGAAATGAAAAACTGTTTTTT.